This TCR beta chain was identified in a study of T cells in Graves' hyperthyroidism and ophthalmopathy (dated by TCRdb to the late 2010s). For context, the study as a whole: Peripheral blood samples were taken at initial diagnosis, before any treatment was given. To identify TCR V-J signatures that set the groups apart, the researchers used a discovery cohort of 100 or so patients, made up of 40 to 45 with Graves' ophthalmopathy and about 55 with stable Graves' hyperthyroidism. Prospective prediction of ophthalmopathy was tested in an independent validation cohort of 18 to 20 hyperthyroidism patients and 17 patients who later progressed to ophthalmopathy. The 100 or so discovery patients were divided at random into training and test sets in a 7:3 ratio. In roughly six Graves' hyperthyroidism patients, the study also compared T-cell repertoires from thyroid tissue with T-cell repertoires from blood. Following sampling, methimazole starting at 30 mg daily was given to hyperthyroidism patients, and high-dose intravenous methylprednisolone was given to ophthalmopathy patients. TCR Vbeta CDR3 sequencing of around 130 peripheral blood samples (43 ophthalmopathy, 75 to 85 hyperthyroidism and approximately 17 progressor patients) is reported in the paper. The paper's findings and limits, for the study overall: Most expanded thyroid clonotypes (frequency above 0.001) were also found in blood, which suggests that blood repertoires may mirror thyroid immune responses. No statistical method was used to set the sample size in advance, and investigators knew the group allocation. A 13 V-J signature model separated ophthalmopathy from stable hyperthyroidism, with 87.88% sensitivity and roughly 81% specificity in cross-validation and 80%/75% in testing. During validation, the model predicted progression to ophthalmopathy a median of approximately 7 months ahead of onset, with roughly 65% sensitivity and 72% to 80% specificity.

Stable Graves' hyperthyroidism was defined as the absence of progression to ophthalmopathy over 18 months of follow-up. Hyperthyroidism patients were newly diagnosed, had a disease duration of under 2 months, and were aged 18 to 65 years. Patients with uncontrolled infections, other autoimmune diseases, pregnancy or lactation were excluded. Diagnoses were based on clinical symptoms, serum thyroxine and TRAb, thyroid ultrasound and orbital computed tomography. PBMCs were separated from about 10 ml of fresh peripheral blood using Ficoll-Paque density gradient centrifugation. Total RNA was extracted with Trizol reagent, and quality was checked on an Agilent 2100 Bioanalyzer. The CDR3, from cysteine to phenylalanine, totals 12 residues. Only the CDR3 part of the read is kept: 36 bases, read in frame from the first base. The germline V gene supplies CDR1 SNHLY and CDR2 FYNNEI. Deletion took 0 bases off V and 10 bases off J, with a span of 7 bases between the germline ends.

Amplification of TCR beta CDR3 regions was carried out from RNA transcripts. A first-round RT-PCR of the TCR CDR3 used the HTBI primer set with the Qiagen OneStep RT-PCR kit. Libraries were constructed in a second round of multiplex PCR, after which size selection and purification were performed. Paired-end sequencing of the libraries was performed with 100 bp reads on an Illumina HiSeq2000. In the original analysis: SOAPnuke was used to process the raw data, throwing out any read that contained adapters or uncalled bases, had a mean Phred below 15, or lacked an exact constant-primer or identifier match. COPE v1.2.5 was used to merge the high-quality paired reads, and each unique nucleotide sequence was defined as a clonotype. MiTCR v1.1 was used to align the clonotypes against IMGT TRBV, TRBD and TRBJ reference segments. The analysis was restricted to V-J combinations with a frequency above 0.0001, which together covered about 99% of the repertoires. A TCS score was defined as the ratio of F50 (clonal expansion) to E x V (chaos), with BLOSUM62-based TCRdist applied between CDR3 peptides within each V-J. Welch's t-statistics and random forest reduced 500 to 550 V-J features to 13, which were used in a naive Bayes classifier (R e1071). The public sequencing data were trimmed at Q25 with fastp and processed into clonotypes with MiXCR by TCRdb, which kept only in-frame beta chains. CDR3 protein duplicates are merged, each entry listing the most common genes and DNA. The V and J calls come from TCRdb's annotation, not from the publication. Counted in this sample were 300,000 to 350,000 distinct CDR3 sequences; about 15% of them appeared once. Of the sample, 20% to 25% is held by the ten largest clones.

This clonotype was counted ten times or more. This clone's antigen is unknown. Base qualities are missing; no much larger clone stands one base away. The chain uses TRBV2 and TRBJ2-1, with no D gene named confidently. This TCR came from a woman in her thirties with Graves' hyperthyroidism. Sequencing input: blood. The DNA sequence reads TGTGCCAGCAGTGAAGCCCCGTGGGAGCAGTTCTTC. It is translated as CASSEAPWEQFF.